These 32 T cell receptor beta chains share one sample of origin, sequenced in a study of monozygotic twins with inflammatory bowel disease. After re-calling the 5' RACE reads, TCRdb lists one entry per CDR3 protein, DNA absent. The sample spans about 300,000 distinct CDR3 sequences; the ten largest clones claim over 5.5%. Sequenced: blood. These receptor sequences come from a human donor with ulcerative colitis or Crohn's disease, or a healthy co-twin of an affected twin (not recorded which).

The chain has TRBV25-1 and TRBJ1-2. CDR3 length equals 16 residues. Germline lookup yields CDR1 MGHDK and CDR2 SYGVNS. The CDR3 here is CASSELDTEREDGYTF.

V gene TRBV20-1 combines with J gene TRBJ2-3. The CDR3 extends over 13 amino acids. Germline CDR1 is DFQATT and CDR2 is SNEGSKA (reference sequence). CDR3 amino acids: CSARGEIVATQYF.

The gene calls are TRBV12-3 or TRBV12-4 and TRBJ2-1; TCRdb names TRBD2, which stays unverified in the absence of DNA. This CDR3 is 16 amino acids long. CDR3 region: CASSRGGLADYNEQFF.

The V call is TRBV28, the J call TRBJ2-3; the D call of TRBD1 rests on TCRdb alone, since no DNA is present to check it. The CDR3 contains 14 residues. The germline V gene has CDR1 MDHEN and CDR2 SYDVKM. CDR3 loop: CASSKTGGADTQYF.

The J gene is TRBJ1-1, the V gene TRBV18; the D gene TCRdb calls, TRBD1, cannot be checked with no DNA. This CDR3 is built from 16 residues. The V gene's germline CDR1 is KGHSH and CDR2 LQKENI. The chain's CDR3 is CASSSPGFAMNTEAFF. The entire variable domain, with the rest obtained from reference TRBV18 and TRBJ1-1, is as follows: NAGVMQNPRHLVRRRGQEARLRCSPMKGHSHVYWYRQLPEEGLKFMVYLQKENIIDESGMPKERFSAEFPKEGPSILRIQQVVRGDSAAYFCASSSPGFAMNTEAFFGQGTRLTVV.

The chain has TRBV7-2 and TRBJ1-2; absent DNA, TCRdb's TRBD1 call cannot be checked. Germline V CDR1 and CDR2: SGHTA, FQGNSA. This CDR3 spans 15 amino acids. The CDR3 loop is CASSRSGQGLSGYTF. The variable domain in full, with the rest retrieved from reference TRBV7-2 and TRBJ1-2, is GAGVSQSPSNKVTEKGKDVELRCDPISGHTALYWYRQSLGQGLEFLIYFQGNSAPDKSGLPSDRFSAERTGGSVSTLTIQRTQQEDSAVYLCASSRSGQGLSGYTFGSGTRLTVV.

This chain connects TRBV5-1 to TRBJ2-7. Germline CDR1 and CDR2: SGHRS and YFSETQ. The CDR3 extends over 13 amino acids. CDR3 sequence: CASSLGVSYEQYF.

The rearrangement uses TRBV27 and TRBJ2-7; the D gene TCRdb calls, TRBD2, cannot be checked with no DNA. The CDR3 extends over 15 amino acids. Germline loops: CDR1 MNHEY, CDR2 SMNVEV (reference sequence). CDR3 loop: CASSARTSVSWEQYF.

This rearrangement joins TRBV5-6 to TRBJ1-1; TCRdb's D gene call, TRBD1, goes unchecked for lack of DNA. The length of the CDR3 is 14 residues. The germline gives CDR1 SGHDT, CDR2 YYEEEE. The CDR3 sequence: CASSQQGWNTEAFF. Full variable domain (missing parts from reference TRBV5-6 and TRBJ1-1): DAGVTQSPTHLIKTRGQQVTLRCSPKSGHDTVSWYQQALGQGPQFIFQYYEEEERQRGNFPDRFSGHQFPNYSSELNVNALLLGDSALYLCASSQQGWNTEAFFGQGTRLTVV.

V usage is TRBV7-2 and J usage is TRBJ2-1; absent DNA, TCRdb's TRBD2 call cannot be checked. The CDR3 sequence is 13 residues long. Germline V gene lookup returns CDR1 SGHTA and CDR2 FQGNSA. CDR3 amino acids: CASTPGRDGEQFF.

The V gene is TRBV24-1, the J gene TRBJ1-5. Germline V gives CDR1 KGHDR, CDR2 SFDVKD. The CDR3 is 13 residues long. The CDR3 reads CATSGQGNQPQHF.

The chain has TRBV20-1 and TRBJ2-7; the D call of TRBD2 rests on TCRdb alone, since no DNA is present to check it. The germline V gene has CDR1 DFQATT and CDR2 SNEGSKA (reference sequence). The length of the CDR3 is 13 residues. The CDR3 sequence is CSAGPGRPYEQYF.

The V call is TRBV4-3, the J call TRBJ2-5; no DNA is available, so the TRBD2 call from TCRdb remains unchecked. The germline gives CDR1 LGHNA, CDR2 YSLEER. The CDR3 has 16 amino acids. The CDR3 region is CASSQETSGREETQYF.

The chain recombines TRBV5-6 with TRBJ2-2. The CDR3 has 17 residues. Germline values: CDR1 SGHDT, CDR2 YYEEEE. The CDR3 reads CASSLVSTHMNTGELFF.

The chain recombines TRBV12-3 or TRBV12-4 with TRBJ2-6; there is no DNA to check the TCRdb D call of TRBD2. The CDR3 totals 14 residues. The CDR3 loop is CASSSGPGANVLTF.

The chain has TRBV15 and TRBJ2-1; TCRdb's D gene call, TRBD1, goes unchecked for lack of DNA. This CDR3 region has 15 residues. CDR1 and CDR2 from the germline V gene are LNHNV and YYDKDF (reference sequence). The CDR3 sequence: CATSRTGYPYNEQFF.

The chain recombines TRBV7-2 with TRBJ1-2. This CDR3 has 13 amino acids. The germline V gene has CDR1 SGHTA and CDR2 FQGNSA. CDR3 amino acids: CASSKGVGDGYTF.

CDR3 in amino acids: CASSFLSQDDYEQYF. The rearrangement links TRBV28 to TRBJ2-7; the D gene TCRdb calls, TRBD1, cannot be checked with no DNA. CDR1 and CDR2 (germline): MDHEN, SYDVKM. This CDR3 region has 15 residues. Filled out from reference TRBV28 and TRBJ2-7, the complete variable domain reads DVKVTQSSRYLVKRTGEKVFLECVQDMDHENMFWYRQDPGLGLRLIYFSYDVKMKEKGDIPEGYSVSREKKERFSLILESASTNQTSMYLCASSFLSQDDYEQYFGPGTRLTVT.

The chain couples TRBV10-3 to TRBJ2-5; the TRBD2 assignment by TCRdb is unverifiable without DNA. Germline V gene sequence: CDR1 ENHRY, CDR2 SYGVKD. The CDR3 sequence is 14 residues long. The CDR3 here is CAISGTSGGETQYF.

This chain's CDR3 is CASSPSGALSEKLFF. J is TRBJ1-4 and V is TRBV18. In germline, CDR1 is KGHSH, CDR2 LQKENI. This CDR3 has 15 residues.

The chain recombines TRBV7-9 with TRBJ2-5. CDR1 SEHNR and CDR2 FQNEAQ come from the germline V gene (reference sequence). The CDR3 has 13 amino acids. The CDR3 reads CASSLLAGQTQYF.

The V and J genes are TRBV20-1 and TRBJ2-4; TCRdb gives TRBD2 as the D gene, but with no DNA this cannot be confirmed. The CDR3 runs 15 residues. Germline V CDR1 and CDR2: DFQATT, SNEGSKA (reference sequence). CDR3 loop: CSARTSGIAKNIQYF.

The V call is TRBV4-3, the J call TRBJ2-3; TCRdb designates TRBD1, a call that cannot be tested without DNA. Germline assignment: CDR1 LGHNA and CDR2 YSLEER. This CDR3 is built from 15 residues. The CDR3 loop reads CASSQYAGQGDTQYF.

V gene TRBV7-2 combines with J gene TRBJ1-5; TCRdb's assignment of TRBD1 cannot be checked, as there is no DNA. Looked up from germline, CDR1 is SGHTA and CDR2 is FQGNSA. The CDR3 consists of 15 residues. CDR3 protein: CASSAQGQSNQPQHF.

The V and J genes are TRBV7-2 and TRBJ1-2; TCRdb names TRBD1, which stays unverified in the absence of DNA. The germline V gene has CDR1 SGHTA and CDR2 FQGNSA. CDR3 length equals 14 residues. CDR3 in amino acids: CASSFTGSFYGYTF.

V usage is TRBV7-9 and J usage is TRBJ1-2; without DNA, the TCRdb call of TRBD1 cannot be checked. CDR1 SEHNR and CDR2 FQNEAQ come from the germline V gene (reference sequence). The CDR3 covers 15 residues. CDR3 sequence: CASSLASSTASGYTF.

The CDR3 loop reads CASRASGGRNEQFF. The chain links TRBV12-3 or TRBV12-4 to TRBJ2-1; the D call of TRBD1 rests on TCRdb alone, since no DNA is present to check it. CDR3 size: 14 residues.

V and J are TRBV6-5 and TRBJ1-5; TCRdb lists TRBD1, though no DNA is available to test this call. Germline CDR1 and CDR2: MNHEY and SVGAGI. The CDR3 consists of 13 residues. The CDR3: CASRGTGRKPQHF.

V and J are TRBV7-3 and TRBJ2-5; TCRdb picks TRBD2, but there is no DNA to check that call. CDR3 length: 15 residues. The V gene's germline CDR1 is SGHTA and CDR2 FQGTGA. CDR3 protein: CASSLTSGGPETQYF.

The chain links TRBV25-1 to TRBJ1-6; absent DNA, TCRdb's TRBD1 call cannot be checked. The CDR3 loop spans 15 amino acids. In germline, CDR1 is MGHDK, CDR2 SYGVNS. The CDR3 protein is CASSDGGQGHSPLHF.

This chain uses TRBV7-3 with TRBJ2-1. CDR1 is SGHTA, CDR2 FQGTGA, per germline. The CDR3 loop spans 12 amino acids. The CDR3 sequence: CASSLRNNEQFF. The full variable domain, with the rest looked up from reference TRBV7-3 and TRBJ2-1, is GAGVSQTPSNKVTEKGKYVELRCDPISGHTALYWYRQSLGQGPEFLIYFQGTGAADDSGLPNDRFFAVRPEGSVSTLKIQRTERGDSAVYLCASSLRNNEQFFGPGTRLTVL.

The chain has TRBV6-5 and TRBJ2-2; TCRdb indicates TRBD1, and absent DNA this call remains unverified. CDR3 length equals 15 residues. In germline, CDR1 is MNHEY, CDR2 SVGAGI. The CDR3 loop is CASSFRGVGTGELFF.